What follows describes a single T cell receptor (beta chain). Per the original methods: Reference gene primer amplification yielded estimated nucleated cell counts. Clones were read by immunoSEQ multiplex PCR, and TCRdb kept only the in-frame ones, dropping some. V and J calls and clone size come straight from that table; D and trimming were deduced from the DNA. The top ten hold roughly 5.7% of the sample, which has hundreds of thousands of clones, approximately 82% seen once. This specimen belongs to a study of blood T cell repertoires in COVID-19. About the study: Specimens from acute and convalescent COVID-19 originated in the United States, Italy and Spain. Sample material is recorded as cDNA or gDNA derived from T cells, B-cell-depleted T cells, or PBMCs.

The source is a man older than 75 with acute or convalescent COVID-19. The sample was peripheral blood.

The CDR3 loop is CASGYSPTGELFF. Written as DNA, the CDR3 is TGTGCCAGCGGATACAGCCCTACCGGGGAGCTGTTTTTT. V gene TRBV2 combines with J gene TRBJ2-2; D unresolved. This CDR3 comprises 13 residues. Per the germline V gene, CDR1 is SNHLY and CDR2 is FYNNEI. V lost 8 bases and J lost 5, with 12 bases in between.